This T cell receptor beta chain was documented in a study of metastatic and nonmetastatic thyroid tumors. V trimming: 3 bases; J trimming: 2 bases; junction bases outside the gene matches: 10. The CDR3 has 19 residues. CDR1 is KGHDR, CDR2 SFDVKD, per germline. Not a single patient had been given any form of treatment at any point before undergoing thyroid surgery. As originally analysed: To classify distant metastasis in papillary thyroid cancer, a model was built from CDR3 differences across clinicopathological groups. From the PCR reads, TCRdb re-called clones with MiXCR. Clone size and V and J calls follow TCRdb, not the original study. The sample includes some 60,000 clones, almost 30% of them seen just once.

The V and J genes are TRBV24-1 and TRBJ2-1, with 12 bases fitting TRBD2. This receptor was obtained from a female donor with papillary thyroid cancer or a benign thyroid nodule (not recorded which). Some clones in this sample may be carry-over from other donors' samples. Sequencing was performed on blood. The CDR3 DNA reads TGTGCCACCAGTGATACTCCGGGACTAGCGGGTTTGGCCTACAATGAGCAGTTCTTC. It encodes CATSDTPGLAGLAYNEQFF.